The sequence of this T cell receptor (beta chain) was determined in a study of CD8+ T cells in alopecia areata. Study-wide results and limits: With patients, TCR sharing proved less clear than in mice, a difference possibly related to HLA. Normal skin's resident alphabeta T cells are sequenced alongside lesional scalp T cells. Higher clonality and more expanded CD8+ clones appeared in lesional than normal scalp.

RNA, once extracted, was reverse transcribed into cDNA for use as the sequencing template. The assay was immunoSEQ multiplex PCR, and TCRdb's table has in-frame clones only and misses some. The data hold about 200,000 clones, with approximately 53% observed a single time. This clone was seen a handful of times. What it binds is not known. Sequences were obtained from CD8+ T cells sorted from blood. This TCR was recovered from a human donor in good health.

The CDR3: CASSTGGAWTNEKLFF. CDR3 nucleotide sequence: TGTGCCAGCAGCACAGGGGGCGCATGGACTAATGAAAAACTGTTTTTT. The chain combines TRBV7-9 with TRBJ1-4; the match to TRBD1 covers 9 bases. Germline loops: CDR1 SEHNR, CDR2 FQNEAQ (reference sequence). This CDR3 comprises 16 residues. The V and J ends lost 5 bases and 2 bases, in that order; junction bases with no gene match: 6.